These T cell receptor beta chains were read from a single sample in a study of blood T cells in healthy people across ages. Via MiXCR, TCRdb re-called the 5' RACE reads, giving one row per CDR3 protein. The table records about a million distinct CDR3 sequences, just over 50% of them present only once. The sequenced sample was blood. The origin of the receptors is a woman aged 55-69 years in good health. The CDR3 runs from the conserved cysteine through the conserved F or W. Each record gives: V gene, clone size, CDR3 length, CDR3 protein. Only part of the rows carry a size: once, few, many, or a class if the clone is expanded.

v_gene: TRBV20-1
abundance: -
len: 15
CDR3aa: CSASSGRPTYNEQFF

v_gene: TRBV5-1
abundance: -
len: 16
CDR3aa: CASSWAGPNNSYEQYF

v_gene: TRBV20-1
abundance: few
len: 16
CDR3aa: CSAVSPGQAGNYGYTF

v_gene: TRBV20-1
abundance: -
len: 14
CDR3aa: CSARRTPNTGELFF

v_gene: TRBV14
abundance: -
len: 19
CDR3aa: CASSQGSQTLWGIQETQYF

v_gene: TRBV27
abundance: few
len: 11
CDR3aa: CASSLGRETFF

v_gene: TRBV21-1
abundance: -
len: 16
CDR3aa: CASRARQGLRLYEQYF

v_gene: TRBV7-2
abundance: -
len: 14
CDR3aa: CASSLQPSGQPQHF

v_gene: TRBV19
abundance: -
len: 13
CDR3aa: CASSDRGRGPLHF

v_gene: TRBV9
abundance: -
len: 13
CDR3aa: CASSRVNSYEQYF

v_gene: TRBV29-1
abundance: -
len: 15
CDR3aa: CSVLGDSSSTDTQYF

v_gene: TRBV12-3/TRBV12-4
abundance: -
len: 14
CDR3aa: CASSFGTQSREQYF

v_gene: TRBV7-2
abundance: few
len: 12
CDR3aa: CASSLSVYEQYF

v_gene: TRBV29-1
abundance: -
len: 12
CDR3aa: CSEAESQETQYF

v_gene: TRBV20-1
abundance: -
len: 15
CDR3aa: CSAAGGGPSQDTQYF

v_gene: TRBV20-1
abundance: few
len: 13
CDR3aa: CSAGKGYTDTQYF

v_gene: TRBV6-2/TRBV6-3
abundance: few
len: 11
CDR3aa: CASRGRSEQYF

v_gene: TRBV19
abundance: -
len: 16
CDR3aa: CASSTSASNSYNEQYF